These T cell receptor beta chains were read from a single sample in a study of blood T cell repertoires in COVID-19. Assay: immunoSEQ multiplex PCR; the TCRdb copy retains only in-frame clones and omits some. In the table there are 84,000 or so clones, approximately 82% of which are singletons. Sequencing was performed on peripheral blood. The receptors were sampled from an elderly man with active or convalescent COVID-19. CDR3s include the opening cysteine and the closing phenylalanine or tryptophan. D genes are given only for firm matches. Size is omitted from some rows. Given values are once, few, many or a class for expanded clones.

>-|TRBJ1-2|TRBV3-1/TRBV3-2|-
TGTGCCAGCAGCCGATCGCGCCCGGGTATGAACTATGGCTACACCTTC
CASSRSRPGMNYGYTF
>once|TRBJ2-3|TRBV7-9|TRBD1
TGTGCCAGCAGCTTAGCGGGACAGGGGCGAACAGATACGCAGTATTTT
CASSLAGQGRTDTQYF
>-|TRBJ2-5|TRBV18|TRBD2
TGTGCCAGCTCACCAGGAGCGGGGCAAGAGACCCAGTACTTC
CASSPGAGQETQYF
>-|TRBJ2-7|TRBV7-2|-
TGTGCCAGCAGCCCTAGGGGACTTTTGAGCTCCTACGAGCAGTACTTC
CASSPRGLLSSYEQYF
>-|TRBJ1-6|TRBV20-1|-
TGCAGTGCTAGTCCTAGGATGTATTCACCCCTCCACTTT
CSASPRMYSPLHF
>once|TRBJ2-5|TRBV18|TRBD1
TGTGCCAGCTCACCAAACGGACAGGGGTTGGGAGAGACCCAGTACTTC
CASSPNGQGLGETQYF
>once|TRBJ1-3|TRBV18|-
TGTGCCAGTCCCCCGAGAGAGGATCTTTCTGGAAACACCATATATTTT
CASPPREDLSGNTIYF
>-|TRBJ1-3|TRBV15|-
-
CATSSSSEGLGGNTIYF
>-|TRBJ1-2|TRBV6-5|-
TGTGCCAGCAGTCCTGAGGGGGTTGGTTACTATGGCTACACCTTC
CASSPEGVGYYGYTF
>-|TRBJ1-3|TRBV18|-
TGTGCCAGCTCACGAGAACAGGGTGGTGCTGGAAACACCATATATTTT
CASSREQGGAGNTIYF
>once|TRBJ2-1|TRBV7-9|-
TGTGCCAGCAGGGGGGCTTACAATGAGCAGTTCTTC
CASRGAYNEQFF
>once|TRBJ1-2|TRBV19|TRBD1
TGTGCCAGTAGGACTCCGGGACAGGGGTTTTATGGCTACACCTTC
CASRTPGQGFYGYTF
>few|TRBJ1-5|TRBV19|-
TGTGCCAGTAGTCCGGGACATGACCTGGAATTTAGCAATCAGCCCCAGCATTTT
CASSPGHDLEFSNQPQHF
>-|TRBJ2-3|TRBV11-2|-
TGTGCCAGCAGCTTTAAACTCACAGATACGCAGTATTTT
CASSFKLTDTQYF
>-|TRBJ1-2|TRBV2|-
TGTGCCAGCAGTGTTGAGGCAAACTATGGCTACACCTTC
CASSVEANYGYTF
>-|TRBJ1-5|TRBV19|-
TGTGCCAGTAGTACCCTCTGGGGGGGGAGGGGCGATCAGCCCCAGCATTTT
CASSTLWGGRGDQPQHF
>-|TRBJ1-2|TRBV27|-
TGTGCCAGCACCGACGTCAGGGGTGGCGGCTACACCTTC
CASTDVRGGGYTF
>few|TRBJ2-1|TRBV3-1/TRBV3-2|TRBD2
TGTGCCAGCAGCCAAGAAGGACTAGCGGGAGGCCACTCCTACAATGAGCAGTTCTTC
CASSQEGLAGGHSYNEQFF
>-|TRBJ2-3|TRBV28|-
TGTGCCAGCAGTCTCACGACTAGCACAGATACGCAGTATTTT
CASSLTTSTDTQYF
>few|TRBJ1-3|TRBV9|TRBD1
TGTGCCAGCGGGGGGACAGGGAGGAGAAACACCATATATTTT
CASGGTGRRNTIYF
>-|TRBJ1-1|TRBV11-2|-
TGTGCCAGCAGCCCCTCGTGGGCAGCAAGTGAAGCTTTCTTT
CASSPSWAASEAFF
>-|TRBJ1-1|TRBV5-4|-
TGTGCCAGCAGCTTCGCCAGGGTTGGTGAAGCTTTCTTT
CASSFARVGEAFF
>-|TRBJ1-2|TRBV18|TRBD1
TGTGCCAGCTCACCACCGTCGGACAGGGGAGGGAACTATGGCTACACCTTC
CASSPPSDRGGNYGYTF
>-|TRBJ1-6|TRBV5-6|-
TGTGCCAGCAGCTTGGAAGCCAATTCACCCCTCCACTTT
CASSLEANSPLHF
>-|TRBJ1-4|TRBV4-1|TRBD1
TGCGCCAGCAGCCAAGATGTAACAGGGGGCTTTGAAAAACTGTTTTTT
CASSQDVTGGFEKLFF